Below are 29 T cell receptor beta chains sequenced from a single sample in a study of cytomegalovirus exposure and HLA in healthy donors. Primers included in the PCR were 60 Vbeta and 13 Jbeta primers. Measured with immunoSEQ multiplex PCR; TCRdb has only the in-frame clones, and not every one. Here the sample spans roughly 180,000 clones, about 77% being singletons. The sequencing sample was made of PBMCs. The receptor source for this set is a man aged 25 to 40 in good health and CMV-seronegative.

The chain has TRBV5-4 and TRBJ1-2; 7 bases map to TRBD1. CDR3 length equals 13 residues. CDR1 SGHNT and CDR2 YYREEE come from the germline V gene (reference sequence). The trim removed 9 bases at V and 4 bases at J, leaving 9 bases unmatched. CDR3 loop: CATATGQAYGYTF. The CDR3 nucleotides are TGTGCCACCGCTACTGGACAGGCCTATGGCTACACCTTC.

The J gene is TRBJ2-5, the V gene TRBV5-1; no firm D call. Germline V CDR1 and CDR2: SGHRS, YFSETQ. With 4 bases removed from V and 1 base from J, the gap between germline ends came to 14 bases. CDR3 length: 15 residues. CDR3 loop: CASSGEDGFQETQYF. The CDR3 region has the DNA TGCGCCAGCAGCGGAGAAGACGGATTCCAAGAGACCCAGTACTTC. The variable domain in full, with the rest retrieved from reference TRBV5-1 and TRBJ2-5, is KAGVTQTPRYLIKTRGQQVTLSCSPISGHRSVSWYQQTPGQGLQFLFEYFSETQRNKGNFPGRFSGRQFSNSRSEMNVSTLELGDSALYLCASSGEDGFQETQYFGPGTRLLVL.

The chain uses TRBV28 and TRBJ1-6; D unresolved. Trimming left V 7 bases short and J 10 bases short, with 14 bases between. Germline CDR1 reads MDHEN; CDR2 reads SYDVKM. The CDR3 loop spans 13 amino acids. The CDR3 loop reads CASTSPGSSPLHF. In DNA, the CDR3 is TGTGCCAGCACTTCCCCCGGGAGCTCACCCCTCCACTTT.

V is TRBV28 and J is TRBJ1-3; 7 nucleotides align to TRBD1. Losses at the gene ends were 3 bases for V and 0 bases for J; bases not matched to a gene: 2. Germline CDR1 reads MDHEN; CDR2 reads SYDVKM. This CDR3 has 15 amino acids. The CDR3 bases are TGTGCCAGCAGTTTTGGGACAGACTCTGGAAACACCATATATTTT. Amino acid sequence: CASSFGTDSGNTIYF.

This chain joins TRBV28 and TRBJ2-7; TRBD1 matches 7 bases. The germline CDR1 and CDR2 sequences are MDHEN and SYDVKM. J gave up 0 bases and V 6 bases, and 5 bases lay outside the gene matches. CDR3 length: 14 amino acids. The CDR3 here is CASRGTELSYEQYF. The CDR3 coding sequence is TGTGCCAGCAGGGGGACAGAGCTCTCCTACGAGCAGTACTTC.

The CDR3 protein is CASSVAAGKETQYF. The DNA for the CDR3 is TGTGCCAGCAGCGTAGCTGCAGGGAAGGAGACCCAGTACTTC. The chain links TRBV9 to TRBJ2-5; weak D call: TRBD1 (5 bases). CDR3 length: 14 residues. V was shortened by 0 bases and J by 5 bases, with 11 bases between the two germline ends. Germline CDR1 SGDLS, CDR2 YYNGEE. The variable domain in full, completed from reference TRBV9 and TRBJ2-5, reads DSGVTQTPKHLITATGQRVTLRCSPRSGDLSVYWYQQSLDQGLQFLIQYYNGEERAKGNILERFSAQQFPDLHSELNLSSLELGDSALYFCASSVAAGKETQYFGPGTRLLVL.

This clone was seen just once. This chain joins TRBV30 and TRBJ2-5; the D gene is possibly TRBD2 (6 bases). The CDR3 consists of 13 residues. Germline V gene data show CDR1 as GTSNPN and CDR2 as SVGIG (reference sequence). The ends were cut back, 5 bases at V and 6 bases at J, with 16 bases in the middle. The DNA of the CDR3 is TGTGCCTGGGGTGGGGACTCGTGGCAGACCCAGTACTTC. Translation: CAWGGDSWQTQYF.

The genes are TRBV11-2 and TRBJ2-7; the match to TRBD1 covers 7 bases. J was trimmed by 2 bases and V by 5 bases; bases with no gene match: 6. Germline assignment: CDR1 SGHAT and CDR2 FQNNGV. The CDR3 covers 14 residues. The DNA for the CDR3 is TGTGCCAGCAGCCAACAGGGGTCCCCCTACGAGCAGTACTTC. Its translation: CASSQQGSPYEQYF. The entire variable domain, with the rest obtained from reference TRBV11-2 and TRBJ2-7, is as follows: EAGVAQSPRYKIIEKRQSVAFWCNPISGHATLYWYQQILGQGPKLLIQFQNNGVVDDSQLPKDRFSAERLKGVDSTLKIQPAKLEDSAVYLCASSQQGSPYEQYFGPGTRLTVT.

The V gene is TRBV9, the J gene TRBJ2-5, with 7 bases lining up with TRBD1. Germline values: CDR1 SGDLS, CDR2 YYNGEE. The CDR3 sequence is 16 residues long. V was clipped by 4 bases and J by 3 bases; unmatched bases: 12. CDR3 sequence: CASSSHWDRAEETQYF. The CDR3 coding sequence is TGTGCCAGCAGCTCCCACTGGGACAGAGCCGAAGAGACCCAGTACTTC.

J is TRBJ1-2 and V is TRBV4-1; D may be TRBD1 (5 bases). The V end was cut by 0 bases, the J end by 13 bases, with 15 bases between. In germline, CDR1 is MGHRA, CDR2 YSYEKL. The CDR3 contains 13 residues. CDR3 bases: TGCGCCAGCAGCCAAGATTCGACAGACCCTCTCACCTTC. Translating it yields CASSQDSTDPLTF.

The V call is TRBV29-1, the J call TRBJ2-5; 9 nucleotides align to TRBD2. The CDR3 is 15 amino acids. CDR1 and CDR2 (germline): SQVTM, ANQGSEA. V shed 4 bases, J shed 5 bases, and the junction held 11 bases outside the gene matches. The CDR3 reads CSVGKSGGNPETQYF. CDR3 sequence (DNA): TGCAGCGTTGGTAAAAGCGGGGGGAACCCCGAGACCCAGTACTTC.

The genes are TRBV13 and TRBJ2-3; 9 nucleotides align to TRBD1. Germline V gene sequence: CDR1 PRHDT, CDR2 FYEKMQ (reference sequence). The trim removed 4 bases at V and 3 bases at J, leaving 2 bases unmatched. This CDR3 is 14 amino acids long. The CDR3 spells CASSSQGATDTQYF. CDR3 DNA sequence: TGTGCCAGCAGCTCACAGGGGGCAACAGATACGCAGTATTTT.

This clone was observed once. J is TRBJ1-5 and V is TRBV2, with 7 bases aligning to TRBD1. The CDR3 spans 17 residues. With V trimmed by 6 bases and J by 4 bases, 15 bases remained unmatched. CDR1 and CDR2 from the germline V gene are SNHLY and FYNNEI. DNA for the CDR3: TGTGCCAGCAGATACGACAGGGCGCAGACGATTAATCAGCCCCAGCATTTT. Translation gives CASRYDRAQTINQPQHF.

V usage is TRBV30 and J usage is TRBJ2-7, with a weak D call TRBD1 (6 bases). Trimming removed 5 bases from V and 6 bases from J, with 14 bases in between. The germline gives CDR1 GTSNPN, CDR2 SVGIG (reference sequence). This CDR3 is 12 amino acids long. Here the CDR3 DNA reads TGTGCCTGGGGGAACAGGGTTTTCGAGCAGTACTTC. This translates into CAWGNRVFEQYF.

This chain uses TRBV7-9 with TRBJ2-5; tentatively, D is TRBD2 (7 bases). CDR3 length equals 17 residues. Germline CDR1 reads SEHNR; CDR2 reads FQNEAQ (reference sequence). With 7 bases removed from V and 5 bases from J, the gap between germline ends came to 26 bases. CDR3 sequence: CASTFGALGGVFETQYF. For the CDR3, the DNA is TGTGCCAGCACCTTCGGTGCCCTAGGGGGGGTTTTTGAGACCCAGTACTTC.

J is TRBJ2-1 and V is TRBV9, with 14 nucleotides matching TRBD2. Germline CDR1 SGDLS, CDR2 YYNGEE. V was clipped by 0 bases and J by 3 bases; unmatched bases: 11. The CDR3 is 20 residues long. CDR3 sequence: CASSVASGTSGRSVYNEQFF. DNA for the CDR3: TGTGCCAGCAGCGTAGCTTCAGGGACTAGCGGGAGATCGGTCTACAATGAGCAGTTCTTC.

In DNA, the CDR3 is TGTGCCAGTAGTATCAGGACAGCCAATCAGCCCCAGCATTTT. This gives the protein CASSIRTANQPQHF. The chain uses TRBV19 and TRBJ1-5; tentatively, D is TRBD1 (6 bases). V was trimmed by 3 bases and J by 3 bases, leaving 9 bases between them. The CDR3 is 14 amino acids. In germline, CDR1 is LNHDA, CDR2 SQIVND (reference sequence).

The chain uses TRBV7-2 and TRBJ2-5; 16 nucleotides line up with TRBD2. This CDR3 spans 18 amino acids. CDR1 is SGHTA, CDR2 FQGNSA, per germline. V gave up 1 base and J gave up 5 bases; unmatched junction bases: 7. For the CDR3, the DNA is TGTGCCAGCAGCTTAGGAGGGACTAGCGGGGGGGCCTGGGAGACCCAGTACTTC. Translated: CASSLGGTSGGAWETQYF.

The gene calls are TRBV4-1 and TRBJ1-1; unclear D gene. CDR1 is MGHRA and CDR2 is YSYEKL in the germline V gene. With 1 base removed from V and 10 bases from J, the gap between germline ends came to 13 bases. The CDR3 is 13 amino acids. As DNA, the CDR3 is TGCGCCAGCAGCCAAGTGTTCGGGGAGGGAGCTTTCTTT. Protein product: CASSQVFGEGAFF.

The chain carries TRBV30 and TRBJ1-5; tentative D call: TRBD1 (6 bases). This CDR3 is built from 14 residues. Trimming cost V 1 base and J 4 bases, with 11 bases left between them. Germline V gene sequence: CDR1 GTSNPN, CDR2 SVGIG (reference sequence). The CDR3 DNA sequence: TGTGCCTGGAGTGCCGGGACACGAAATCAGCCCCAGCATTTT. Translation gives CAWSAGTRNQPQHF.

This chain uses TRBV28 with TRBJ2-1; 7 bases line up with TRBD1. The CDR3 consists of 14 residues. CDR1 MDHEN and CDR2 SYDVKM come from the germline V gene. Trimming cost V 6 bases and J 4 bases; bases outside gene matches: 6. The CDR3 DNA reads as TGTGCCAGCAGGAGGGGGCTCGATTACAATGAGCAGTTCTTC. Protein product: CASRRGLDYNEQFF.

The CDR3 protein is CASSPWGEGSYEQYF. The DNA for the CDR3 is TGTGCCAGCAGTCCGTGGGGGGAGGGTTCCTACGAGCAGTACTTC. The chain joins TRBV9 to TRBJ2-7; 7 bases are a match to TRBD2. CDR3 size: 15 residues. With V trimmed by 5 bases and J by 1 base, 9 bases remained unmatched. The germline gives CDR1 SGDLS, CDR2 YYNGEE.

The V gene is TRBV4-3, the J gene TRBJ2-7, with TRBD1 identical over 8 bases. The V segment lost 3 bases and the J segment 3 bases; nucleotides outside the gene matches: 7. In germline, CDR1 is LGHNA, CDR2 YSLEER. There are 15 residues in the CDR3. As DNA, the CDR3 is TGCGCCAGCAGCCAGGGGTTGGGACAGGACTACGAGCAGTACTTC. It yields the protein CASSQGLGQDYEQYF.

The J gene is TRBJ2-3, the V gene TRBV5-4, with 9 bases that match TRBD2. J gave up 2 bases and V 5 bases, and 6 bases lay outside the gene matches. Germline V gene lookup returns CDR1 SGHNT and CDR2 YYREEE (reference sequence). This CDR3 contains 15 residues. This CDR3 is CASSASGGYTDTQYF. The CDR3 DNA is TGTGCCAGCAGTGCGAGCGGGGGGTACACAGATACGCAGTATTTT.

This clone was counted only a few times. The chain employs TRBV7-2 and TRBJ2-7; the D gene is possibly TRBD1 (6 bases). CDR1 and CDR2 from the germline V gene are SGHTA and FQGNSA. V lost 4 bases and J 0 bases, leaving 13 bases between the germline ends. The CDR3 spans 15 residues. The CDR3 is CASSSRGHGSYEQYF. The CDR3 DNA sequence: TGTGCCAGCAGCTCAAGGGGACACGGCTCCTACGAGCAGTACTTC.

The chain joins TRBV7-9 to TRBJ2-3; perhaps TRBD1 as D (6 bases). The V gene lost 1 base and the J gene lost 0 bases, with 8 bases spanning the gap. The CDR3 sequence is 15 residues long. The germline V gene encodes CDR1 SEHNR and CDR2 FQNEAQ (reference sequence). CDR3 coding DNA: TGTGCCAGCAGCTTAGGGACAGCAAGCACAGATACGCAGTATTTT. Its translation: CASSLGTASTDTQYF.

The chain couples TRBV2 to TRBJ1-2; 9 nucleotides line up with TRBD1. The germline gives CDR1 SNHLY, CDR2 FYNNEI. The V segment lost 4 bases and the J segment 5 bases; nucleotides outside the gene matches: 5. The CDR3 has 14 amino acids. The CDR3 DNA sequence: TGTGCCAGCAGTGGCCTGGACAGGGGTTATGGCTACACCTTC. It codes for CASSGLDRGYGYTF.

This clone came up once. CDR3 sequence: CASSYSSQSGTDTQYF. The CDR3 DNA reads TGTGCCAGCAGTTACTCGAGTCAGTCGGGGACAGATACGCAGTATTTT. The chain has TRBV6-5 and TRBJ2-3, with a weak D call TRBD2 (5 bases). This CDR3 comprises 16 residues. Germline-derived CDR1 and CDR2 are MNHEY and SVGAGI. The germline V and J ends were trimmed by 0 bases and 3 bases, with 13 bases remaining between them.

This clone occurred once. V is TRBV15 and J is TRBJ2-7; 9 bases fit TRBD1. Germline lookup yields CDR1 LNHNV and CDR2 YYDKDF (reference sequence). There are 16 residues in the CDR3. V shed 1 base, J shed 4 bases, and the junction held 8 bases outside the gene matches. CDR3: CATSRGRGQGLYEQYF. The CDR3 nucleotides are TGTGCCACCAGCAGAGGGCGGGGACAGGGCCTTTACGAGCAGTACTTC.